This is a list of T cell receptor beta chains from one sample in a study of T cell repertoires in cytomegalovirus infection. In TCRdb, the reads were re-called with MiXCR into one record per CDR3 protein. The sample includes about a million distinct CDR3 sequences, approximately 31% of them seen just once. Their specific antigens are unknown. Sequenced here: cultured CD8+ T cells from PBMCs, sampled from culture after CMV antigen stimulation. The receptors originated from a human donor in good health (CMV status not recorded). Some clones in this sample may be carry-over from other donors' samples. CDR3s include the opening cysteine and the closing phenylalanine or tryptophan. D genes are given only for firm matches. Not every row has a clone size; where given, it reads once, few, many or a size class.

CDR3aa: CASSQESDYEQYF
CDR3nt: TGCGCCAGCAGCCAAGAATCCGACTACGAGCAGTACTTC
abundance: -
d_gene: -
j_gene: TRBJ2-7
v_gene: TRBV4-1

CDR3aa: CASSSTGWDTQYF
CDR3nt: TGTGCCAGCAGCTCCACAGGCTGGGATACGCAGTATTTT
abundance: -
d_gene: -
j_gene: TRBJ2-3
v_gene: TRBV5-8

CDR3aa: CASSESPFLDLGTDTQYF
CDR3nt: TGTGCCAGCAGTGAATCCCCATTTCTTGATCTGGGCACAGATACGCAGTATTTT
abundance: -
d_gene: -
j_gene: TRBJ2-3
v_gene: TRBV6-2/TRBV6-3

CDR3aa: CASSVGSEQWEQFF
CDR3nt: TGTGCCAGCAGCGTAGGGTCAGAACAATGGGAGCAGTTCTTC
abundance: once
d_gene: -
j_gene: TRBJ2-1
v_gene: TRBV9

CDR3aa: CASSERLLNTEAFF
CDR3nt: TGTGCCAGCAGTGAAAGACTGTTGAACACTGAAGCTTTCTTT
abundance: few
d_gene: -
j_gene: TRBJ1-1
v_gene: TRBV6-1

CDR3aa: CASSARTAYNSPLHF
CDR3nt: TGTGCCAGCAGTGCCCGGACGGCCTATAATTCACCCCTCCACTTT
abundance: -
d_gene: -
j_gene: TRBJ1-6
v_gene: TRBV27

CDR3aa: CANSQTRGSGTEAFF
CDR3nt: TGTGCCAACAGCCAAACCAGGGGGTCTGGTACTGAAGCTTTCTTT
abundance: -
d_gene: TRBD1
j_gene: TRBJ1-1
v_gene: TRBV4-1

CDR3aa: CASSPGTGHFDEQFF
CDR3nt: TGTGCCAGCAGCCCCGGGACAGGACATTTCGATGAGCAGTTCTTC
abundance: few
d_gene: TRBD1
j_gene: TRBJ2-1
v_gene: TRBV7-6

CDR3aa: CASSLDGAPYEQYF
CDR3nt: TGTGCCAGCAGCTTAGATGGGGCCCCCTACGAGCAGTACTTC
abundance: -
d_gene: -
j_gene: TRBJ2-7
v_gene: TRBV5-4

CDR3aa: CATALDYSYEQYF
CDR3nt: TGTGCCACGGCGTTGGACTACTCCTACGAGCAGTACTTC
abundance: few
d_gene: -
j_gene: TRBJ2-7
v_gene: TRBV19

CDR3aa: CASSLRGYNEQFF
CDR3nt: TGTGCCAGCAGCCTCAGGGGTTACAATGAGCAGTTCTTC
abundance: many
d_gene: -
j_gene: TRBJ2-1
v_gene: TRBV27

CDR3aa: CASNPSRDGYNEQFF
CDR3nt: TGTGCCAGTAACCCGTCCAGGGACGGTTACAATGAGCAGTTCTTC
abundance: few
d_gene: -
j_gene: TRBJ2-1
v_gene: TRBV19

CDR3aa: CASRSPGTGRHEQFF
CDR3nt: TGTGCCAGCAGATCTCCGGGGACAGGGCGGCATGAGCAGTTCTTC
abundance: few
d_gene: TRBD1
j_gene: TRBJ2-1
v_gene: TRBV6-5

CDR3aa: CAISADRADTQYF
CDR3nt: TGTGCCATCAGTGCTGACAGGGCAGATACGCAGTATTTT
abundance: -
d_gene: TRBD1
j_gene: TRBJ2-3
v_gene: TRBV10-3

CDR3aa: CSARPPLSGGRNEQFF
CDR3nt: TGCAGTGCTAGACCCCCACTAAGCGGGGGGCGGAATGAGCAGTTCTTC
abundance: -
d_gene: TRBD2
j_gene: TRBJ2-1
v_gene: TRBV20-1

CDR3aa: CASSRGDGGAYNEQFF
CDR3nt: TGTGCCAGCAGCCGCGGGGACGGGGGGGCCTACAATGAGCAGTTCTTC
abundance: few
d_gene: TRBD2
j_gene: TRBJ2-1
v_gene: TRBV7-2

CDR3aa: CASSFVPDRLNYGYTF
CDR3nt: TGTGCCAGCAGTTTCGTCCCGGACCGACTAAACTATGGCTACACCTTC
abundance: few
d_gene: -
j_gene: TRBJ1-2
v_gene: TRBV7-9

CDR3aa: CASSPPTGSEAFF
CDR3nt: TGTGCCAGCAGCCCTCCGACAGGGTCGGAGGCTTTCTTT
abundance: -
d_gene: TRBD1
j_gene: TRBJ1-1
v_gene: TRBV7-9

CDR3aa: CASRGQSTDTQYF
CDR3nt: TGTGCCAGCAGGGGACAGTCCACAGATACGCAGTATTTT
abundance: few
d_gene: TRBD1
j_gene: TRBJ2-3
v_gene: TRBV6-6

CDR3aa: CASSPTASGTDTQYF
CDR3nt: TGTGCCAGCAGCCCTACAGCTAGCGGCACAGATACGCAGTATTTT
abundance: -
d_gene: -
j_gene: TRBJ2-3
v_gene: TRBV27

CDR3aa: CSARGSRGNPYEQYF
CDR3nt: TGCAGTGCTAGAGGGTCCCGGGGCAATCCCTACGAGCAGTACTTC
abundance: -
d_gene: -
j_gene: TRBJ2-7
v_gene: TRBV20-1

CDR3aa: CASSLLGQGIHNEQFF
CDR3nt: TGTGCCAGCAGTCTCCTGGGACAGGGTATCCACAATGAGCAGTTCTTC
abundance: many
d_gene: TRBD1
j_gene: TRBJ2-1
v_gene: TRBV12-3/TRBV12-4

CDR3aa: CASSLPGQGANNEQFF
CDR3nt: TGTGCCAGCAGTTTGCCGGGACAGGGGGCCAACAATGAGCAGTTCTTC
abundance: few
d_gene: TRBD1
j_gene: TRBJ2-1
v_gene: TRBV27

CDR3aa: CASSIGHPRGEAFF
CDR3nt: TGTGCCAGTAGTATCGGACATCCGAGGGGTGAAGCTTTCTTT
abundance: -
d_gene: -
j_gene: TRBJ1-1
v_gene: TRBV19

CDR3aa: CASTRADNEQFF
CDR3nt: TGTGCCAGCACCCGAGCAGACAATGAGCAGTTCTTC
abundance: -
d_gene: -
j_gene: TRBJ2-1
v_gene: TRBV11-2

CDR3aa: CASSPGQPPYGYTF
CDR3nt: TGTGCCAGCAGCCCGGGACAGCCGCCCTATGGCTACACCTTC
abundance: few
d_gene: TRBD1
j_gene: TRBJ1-2
v_gene: TRBV2

CDR3aa: CASSSQDYSNQPQHF
CDR3nt: TGTGCCAGCAGTAGTCAAGATTATAGCAATCAGCCCCAGCATTTT
abundance: few
d_gene: -
j_gene: TRBJ1-5
v_gene: TRBV27

CDR3aa: CASSPRWDRVTYEQYF
CDR3nt: TGTGCCAGCAGCCCACGTTGGGACAGGGTTACCTACGAGCAGTACTTC
abundance: -
d_gene: TRBD1
j_gene: TRBJ2-7
v_gene: TRBV7-4

CDR3aa: CASSFSGGALEQFF
CDR3nt: TGTGCCAGCAGTTTTAGCGGGGGGGCCCTAGAGCAGTTCTTC
abundance: -
d_gene: TRBD2
j_gene: TRBJ2-1
v_gene: TRBV6-1

CDR3aa: CASSRRQSQETQYF
CDR3nt: TGTGCTAGCAGCCGTAGACAGTCCCAAGAGACCCAGTACTTC
abundance: many
d_gene: -
j_gene: TRBJ2-5
v_gene: TRBV7-7

CDR3aa: CASSPRGTYNEQFF
CDR3nt: TGTGCCAGCTCACCGCGGGGGACCTACAATGAGCAGTTCTTC
abundance: few
d_gene: TRBD2
j_gene: TRBJ2-1
v_gene: TRBV18

CDR3aa: CASLAPGELFF
CDR3nt: TGTGCCAGCTTGGCGCCCGGGGAGCTGTTTTTT
abundance: many
d_gene: -
j_gene: TRBJ2-2
v_gene: TRBV7-8

CDR3aa: CASSFRLAGDQETQYF
CDR3nt: TGTGCCAGCAGCTTTAGGCTAGCGGGCGACCAAGAGACCCAGTACTTC
abundance: -
d_gene: TRBD2
j_gene: TRBJ2-5
v_gene: TRBV7-6

CDR3aa: CAIRIPIPDTGRGTGELFF
CDR3nt: TGTGCCATCAGGATCCCCATCCCCGATACAGGGAGAGGAACCGGGGAGCTGTTTTTT
abundance: few
d_gene: -
j_gene: TRBJ2-2
v_gene: TRBV10-3

CDR3aa: CASSARDWVGNEQFF
CDR3nt: TGTGCCAGCAGTGCTCGGGACTGGGTGGGCAATGAGCAGTTCTTC
abundance: -
d_gene: -
j_gene: TRBJ2-1
v_gene: TRBV6-5

CDR3aa: CASSSVRDRTYEQYF
CDR3nt: TGTGCCAGCAGCTCTGTAAGGGACAGAACCTACGAGCAGTACTTC
abundance: many
d_gene: TRBD1
j_gene: TRBJ2-7
v_gene: TRBV7-9

CDR3aa: CASKFHVAIGTDTQYF
CDR3nt: TGTGCCAGCAAATTCCACGTGGCCATAGGAACAGATACGCAGTATTTT
abundance: few
d_gene: -
j_gene: TRBJ2-3
v_gene: TRBV6-1

CDR3aa: CASSPRGGSTGELFF
CDR3nt: TGTGCCAGCAGTCCCAGGGGAGGTAGCACCGGGGAGCTGTTTTTT
abundance: few
d_gene: -
j_gene: TRBJ2-2
v_gene: TRBV6-2/TRBV6-3

CDR3aa: CASSPRGGSSNQPQHF
CDR3nt: TGTGCCAGCAGCCCAAGAGGGGGCTCAAGCAATCAGCCCCAGCATTTT
abundance: -
d_gene: TRBD1
j_gene: TRBJ1-5
v_gene: TRBV2

CDR3aa: CASSYTDGFRDEQFF
CDR3nt: TGTGCCAGCAGTTACACGGACGGGTTTAGGGATGAGCAGTTCTTC
abundance: -
d_gene: -
j_gene: TRBJ2-1
v_gene: TRBV6-6

CDR3aa: CASAGDLWNEQFF
CDR3nt: TGTGCCAGCGCAGGGGACCTTTGGAATGAGCAGTTCTTC
abundance: -
d_gene: -
j_gene: TRBJ2-1
v_gene: TRBV6-2/TRBV6-3

CDR3aa: CAALSGLALTDTQYF
CDR3nt: TGTGCCGCCCTGAGCGGACTAGCGTTGACAGATACGCAGTATTTT
abundance: -
d_gene: TRBD2
j_gene: TRBJ2-3
v_gene: TRBV2

CDR3aa: CASSIVRLAGTYNEQFF
CDR3nt: TGTGCCAGTAGTATAGTCAGGCTAGCGGGGACCTACAATGAGCAGTTCTTC
abundance: few
d_gene: TRBD2
j_gene: TRBJ2-1
v_gene: TRBV19

CDR3aa: CASGFNTGGRLNTEAFF
CDR3nt: TGTGCTAGTGGTTTTAACACCGGGGGCCGACTGAACACTGAAGCTTTCTTT
abundance: few
d_gene: -
j_gene: TRBJ1-1
v_gene: TRBV12-5

CDR3aa: CASGPGYPNTEAFF
CDR3nt: TGTGCCAGTGGGCCAGGCTACCCGAACACTGAAGCTTTCTTT
abundance: -
d_gene: -
j_gene: TRBJ1-1
v_gene: TRBV19

CDR3aa: CASSQLQGSSLKLFF
CDR3nt: TGCGCCAGCAGCCAACTCCAGGGATCAAGTTTAAAACTGTTTTTT
abundance: -
d_gene: -
j_gene: TRBJ1-4
v_gene: TRBV4-1

CDR3aa: CASAQFYEQYF
CDR3nt: TGTGCCAGCGCCCAATTCTACGAGCAGTACTTC
abundance: few
d_gene: -
j_gene: TRBJ2-7
v_gene: TRBV6-1

CDR3aa: CASSFTGPRNEQFF
CDR3nt: TGTGCCAGCAGTTTTACGGGACCTCGCAATGAGCAGTTCTTC
abundance: few
d_gene: -
j_gene: TRBJ2-1
v_gene: TRBV6-6

CDR3aa: CASTGRSNQPQHF
CDR3nt: TGTGCCAGCACAGGACGTAGCAATCAGCCCCAGCATTTT
abundance: many
d_gene: -
j_gene: TRBJ1-5
v_gene: TRBV7-2

CDR3aa: CASSETSGSNEQFF
CDR3nt: TGTGCCAGCAGCGAGACCTCAGGTAGCAATGAGCAGTTCTTC
abundance: many
d_gene: -
j_gene: TRBJ2-1
v_gene: TRBV11-3

CDR3aa: CASSMVPSGANVLTF
CDR3nt: TGTGCCAGTAGTATGGTACCCTCTGGGGCCAACGTCCTGACTTTC
abundance: -
d_gene: -
j_gene: TRBJ2-6
v_gene: TRBV19

CDR3aa: CASSPGLYMNTEAFF
CDR3nt: TGTGCCAGCAGTCCCGGACTTTACATGAACACTGAAGCTTTCTTT
abundance: -
d_gene: -
j_gene: TRBJ1-1
v_gene: TRBV27